The clone carrying this T cell receptor (beta chain) was recorded at least ten times. Its antigen remains unidentified. TCRdb re-analysed the multiplex PCR reads in MiXCR, keeping a single row per CDR3 protein. Here the sample spans 150,000 to 200,000 distinct CDR3 sequences, 30% to 35% being singletons. The data are from a study of breast tumors, draining lymph nodes, adjacent tissues. Germline assignment: CDR1 SEHNR and CDR2 FQNEAQ (reference sequence). This CDR3 has 15 amino acids. V dropped 3 bases and J dropped 2; count of bases not matched to a gene: 5. Study-level results: Luminal-like breast cancer showed significantly greater tumor-nontumor repertoire similarity than basal-like breast cancer did. Compared with lymph nodes, tumors were less diverse; compared with nontumor tissue, more.

Axillary draining lymph nodes of breast cancer patients supplied the node samples. This TCR derives from a female donor with breast cancer. Some clones in this sample may be carry-over from other donors' samples. Sequenced: axillary lymph node tissue. The genes are TRBV7-9 and TRBJ2-5, with 8 nucleotides matching TRBD1. The CDR3 spells CASSFRGRNQETQYF. The CDR3 DNA sequence: TGTGCCAGCAGCTTCAGGGGGCGAAATCAAGAGACCCAGTACTTC.